The entry that follows covers one T cell receptor beta chain sequence. The PCR contained 60 Vbeta and 13 Jbeta primers. Using immunoSEQ multiplex PCR, the repertoire was profiled, and TCRdb retains in-frame clones only, with some absent. The sample carries over 100,000 clones, around four fifths recorded once. This specimen belongs to a study of cytomegalovirus exposure and HLA in healthy donors. V lost 4 bases to trimming and J lost 7 bases; unmatched junction nucleotides: 10. Germline assignment: CDR1 GTSNPN and CDR2 SVGIG (reference sequence). The CDR3 is made up of 15 amino acids. The receptor was derived from a man aged 40-50 years in good health and CMV-seronegative. The chain links TRBV30 to TRBJ2-1; 10 nucleotides match TRBD2. The sequencing input was PBMCs. The CDR3 bases are TGTGCCTGGACTAGCGGGAGCACCAAGGTGAATGAGCAGTTCTTC. It codes for CAWTSGSTKVNEQFF.